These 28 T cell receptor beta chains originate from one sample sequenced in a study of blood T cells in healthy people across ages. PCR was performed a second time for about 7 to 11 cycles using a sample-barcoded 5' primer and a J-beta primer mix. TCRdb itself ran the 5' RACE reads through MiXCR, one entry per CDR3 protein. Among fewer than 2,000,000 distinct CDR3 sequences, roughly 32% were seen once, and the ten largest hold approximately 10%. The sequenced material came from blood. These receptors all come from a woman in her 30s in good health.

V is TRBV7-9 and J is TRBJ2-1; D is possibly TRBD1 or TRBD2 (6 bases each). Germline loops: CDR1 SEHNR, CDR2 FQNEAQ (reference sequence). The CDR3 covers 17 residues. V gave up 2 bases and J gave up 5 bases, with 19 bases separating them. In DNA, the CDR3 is TGTGCCAGCAGCTTAAATCTAATGGGGGGACACCACAATGAGCAGTTCTTC. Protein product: CASSLNLMGGHHNEQFF.

CDR3 DNA: TGTGCCTGGAGCGAGACAGGGACCGGCGAGCAGTACTTC. Translation gives CAWSETGTGEQYF. V usage is TRBV30 and J usage is TRBJ2-7; 7 nucleotides align to TRBD1. The germline gives CDR1 GTSNPN, CDR2 SVGIG (reference sequence). Trimming removed 3 bases from V and 6 bases from J; junction bases left unmatched: 8. The CDR3 runs 13 residues.

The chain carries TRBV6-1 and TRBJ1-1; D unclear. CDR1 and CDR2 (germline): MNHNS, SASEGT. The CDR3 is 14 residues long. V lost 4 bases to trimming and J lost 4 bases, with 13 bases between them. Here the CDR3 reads CASSAGKLSTEAFF. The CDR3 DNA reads TGTGCCAGCAGTGCGGGTAAACTCAGCACTGAAGCTTTCTTT.

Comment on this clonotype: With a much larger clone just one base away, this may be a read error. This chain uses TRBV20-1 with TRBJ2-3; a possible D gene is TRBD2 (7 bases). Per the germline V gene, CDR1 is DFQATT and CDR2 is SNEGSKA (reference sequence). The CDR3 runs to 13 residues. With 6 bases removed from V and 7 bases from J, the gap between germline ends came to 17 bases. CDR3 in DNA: TGCAGTGCCGCGGGGGCCTCCGGGAATACGCAGTATTTT. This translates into CSAAGASGNTQYF.

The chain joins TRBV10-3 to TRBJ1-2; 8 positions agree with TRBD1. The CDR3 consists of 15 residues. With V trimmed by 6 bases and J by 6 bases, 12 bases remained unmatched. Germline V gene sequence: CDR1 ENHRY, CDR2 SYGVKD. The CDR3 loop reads CAIRATGEGGDGYTF. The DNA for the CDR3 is TGTGCCATCAGAGCGACAGGGGAAGGTGGTGATGGCTACACCTTC.

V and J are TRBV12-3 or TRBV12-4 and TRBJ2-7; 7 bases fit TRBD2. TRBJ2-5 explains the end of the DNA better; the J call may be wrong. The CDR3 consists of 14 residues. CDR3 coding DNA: TGTGCCAGCAGTTGGCGCACTAGCGACGAGACCCAGTACTTC. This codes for CASSWRTSDETQYF.

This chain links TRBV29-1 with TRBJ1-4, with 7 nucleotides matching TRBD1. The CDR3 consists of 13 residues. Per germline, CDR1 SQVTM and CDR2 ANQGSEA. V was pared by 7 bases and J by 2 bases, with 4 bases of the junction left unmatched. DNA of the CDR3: TGCAGCGCTAAACAGGGGACTAATGAAAAACTGTTTTTT. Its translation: CSAKQGTNEKLFF.

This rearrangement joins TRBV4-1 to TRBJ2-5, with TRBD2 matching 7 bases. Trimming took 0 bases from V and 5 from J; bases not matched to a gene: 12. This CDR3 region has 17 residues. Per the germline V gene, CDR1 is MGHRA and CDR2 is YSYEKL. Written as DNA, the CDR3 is TGCGCCAGCAGCCAAGATCCCTCGTCCGGGGGGTTGGAGACCCAGTACTTC. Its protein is CASSQDPSSGGLETQYF.

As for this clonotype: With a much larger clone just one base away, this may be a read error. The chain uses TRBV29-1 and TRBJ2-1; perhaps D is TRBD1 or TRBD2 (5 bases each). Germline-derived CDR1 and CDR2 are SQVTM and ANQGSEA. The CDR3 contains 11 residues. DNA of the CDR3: TGCAGCGTCGGGGACCTCAATGAGCGGTTCTTC. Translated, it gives CSVGDLNERFF.

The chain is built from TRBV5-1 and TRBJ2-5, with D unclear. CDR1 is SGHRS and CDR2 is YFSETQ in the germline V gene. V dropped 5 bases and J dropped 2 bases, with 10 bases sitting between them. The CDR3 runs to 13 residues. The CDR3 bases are TGCGCCAGCAGAAAACTATTTCAAGAGACCCAGTACTTC. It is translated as CASRKLFQETQYF.

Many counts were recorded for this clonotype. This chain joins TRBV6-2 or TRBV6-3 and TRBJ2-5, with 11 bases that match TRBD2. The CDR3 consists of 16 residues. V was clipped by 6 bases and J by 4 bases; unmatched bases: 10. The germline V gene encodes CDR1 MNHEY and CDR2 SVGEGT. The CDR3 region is CASSFGSGGARETQYF. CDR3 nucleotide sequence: TGTGCCAGCAGCTTCGGTAGCGGGGGGGCTAGAGAGACCCAGTACTTC.

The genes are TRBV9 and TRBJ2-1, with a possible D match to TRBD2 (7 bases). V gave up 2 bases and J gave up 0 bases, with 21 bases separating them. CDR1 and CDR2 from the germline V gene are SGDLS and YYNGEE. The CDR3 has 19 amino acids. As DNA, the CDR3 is TGTGCCAGCAGCGTTACCCTAGCAGGCGGGGGCCTCTCCTACAATGAGCAGTTCTTC. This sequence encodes CASSVTLAGGGLSYNEQFF. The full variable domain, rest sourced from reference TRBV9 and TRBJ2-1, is DSGVTQTPKHLITATGQRVTLRCSPRSGDLSVYWYQQSLDQGLQFLIQYYNGEERAKGNILERFSAQQFPDLHSELNLSSLELGDSALYFCASSVTLAGGGLSYNEQFFGPGTRLTVL.

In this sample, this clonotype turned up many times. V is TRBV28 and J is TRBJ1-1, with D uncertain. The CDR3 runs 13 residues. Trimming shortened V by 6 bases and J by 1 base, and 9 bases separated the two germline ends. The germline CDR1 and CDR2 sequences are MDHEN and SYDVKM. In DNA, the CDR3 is TGTGCCAGCAGCCGCCCCCCGAACACTGAAGCTTTCTTT. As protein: CASSRPPNTEAFF.

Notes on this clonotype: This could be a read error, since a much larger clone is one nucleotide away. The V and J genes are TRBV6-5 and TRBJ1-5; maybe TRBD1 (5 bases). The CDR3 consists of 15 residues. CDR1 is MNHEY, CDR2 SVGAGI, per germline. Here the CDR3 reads CASSSGVTDNPPQHF. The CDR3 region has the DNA TGTGCCAGCAGCTCCGGCGTGACAGACAATCCGCCCCAGCATTTT.

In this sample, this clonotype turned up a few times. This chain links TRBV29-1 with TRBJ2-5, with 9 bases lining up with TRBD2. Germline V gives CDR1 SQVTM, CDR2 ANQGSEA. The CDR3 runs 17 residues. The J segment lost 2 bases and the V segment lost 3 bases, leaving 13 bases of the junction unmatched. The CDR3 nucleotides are TGCAGCGTTGATGGGGCGGGAGGGCCCCTCGATCAAGAGACCCAGTACTTC. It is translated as CSVDGAGGPLDQETQYF.

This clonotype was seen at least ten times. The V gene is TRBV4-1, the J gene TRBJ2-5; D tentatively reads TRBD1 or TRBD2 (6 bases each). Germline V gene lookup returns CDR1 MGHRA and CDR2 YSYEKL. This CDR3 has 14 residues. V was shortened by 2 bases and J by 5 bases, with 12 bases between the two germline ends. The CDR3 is CASSQTGRPETQYF. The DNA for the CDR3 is TGCGCCAGCAGCCAAACAGGGAGGCCGGAGACCCAGTACTTC.

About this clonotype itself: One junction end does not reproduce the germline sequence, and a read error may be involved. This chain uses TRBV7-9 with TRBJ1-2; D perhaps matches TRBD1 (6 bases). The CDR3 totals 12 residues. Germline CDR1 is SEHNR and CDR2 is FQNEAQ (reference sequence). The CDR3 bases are TGTGCCAGTTTCGGGGGGCAGGATGGCGACACCTTC. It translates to CASFGGQDGDTF.

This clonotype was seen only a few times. The CDR3 is CASSQARQGSKGYTF. CDR3 bases: TGCGCCAGCAGCCAGGCTAGACAGGGGAGTAAGGGCTACACCTTC. This sequence joins TRBV4-1 and TRBJ1-2; 8 nucleotides agree with TRBD1. V was clipped by 3 bases and J by 8 bases; unmatched bases: 11. Germline V gene data show CDR1 as MGHRA and CDR2 as YSYEKL. The CDR3 has 15 residues.

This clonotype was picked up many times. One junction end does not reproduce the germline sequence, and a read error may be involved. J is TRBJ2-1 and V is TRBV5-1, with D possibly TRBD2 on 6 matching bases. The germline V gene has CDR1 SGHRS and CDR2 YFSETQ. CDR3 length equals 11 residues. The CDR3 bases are TGTGCCAGCTCGGGAGACAATGAGCAGTTCTTC. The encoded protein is CASSGDNEQFF.

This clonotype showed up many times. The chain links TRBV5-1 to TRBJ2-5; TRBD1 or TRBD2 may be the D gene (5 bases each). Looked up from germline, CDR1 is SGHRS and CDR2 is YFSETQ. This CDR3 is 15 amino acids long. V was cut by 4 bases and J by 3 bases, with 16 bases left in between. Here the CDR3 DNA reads TGCGCCAGCAGCATCGCCGGGACCGAGAAAGAGACCCAGTACTTC. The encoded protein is CASSIAGTEKETQYF.

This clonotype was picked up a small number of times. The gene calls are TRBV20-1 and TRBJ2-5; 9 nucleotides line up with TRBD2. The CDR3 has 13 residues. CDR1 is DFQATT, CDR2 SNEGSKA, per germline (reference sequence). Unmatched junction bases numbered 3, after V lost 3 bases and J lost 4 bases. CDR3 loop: CSASQTSGETQYF. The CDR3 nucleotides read TGCAGTGCTAGCCAGACTAGCGGAGAGACCCAGTACTTC.

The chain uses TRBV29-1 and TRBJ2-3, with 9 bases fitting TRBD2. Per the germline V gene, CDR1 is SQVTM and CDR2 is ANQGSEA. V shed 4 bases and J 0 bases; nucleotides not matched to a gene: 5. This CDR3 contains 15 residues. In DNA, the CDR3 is TGCAGCGTTGCGCGACTAGCGGAGAGCACAGATACGCAGTATTTT. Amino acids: CSVARLAESTDTQYF.

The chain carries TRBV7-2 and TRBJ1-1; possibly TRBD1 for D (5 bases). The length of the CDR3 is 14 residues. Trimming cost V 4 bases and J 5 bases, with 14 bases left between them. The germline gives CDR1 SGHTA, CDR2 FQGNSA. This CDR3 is CASSSRGRVTEAFF. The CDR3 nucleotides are TGTGCCAGCAGCTCAAGGGGCAGGGTGACTGAAGCTTTCTTT.

CDR3 DNA sequence: TGTGCCAGCAGCAAAGCAGTAGGATGGAACAATGAGCAGTTCTTC. It codes for CASSKAVGWNNEQFF. The J gene is TRBJ2-1, the V gene TRBV21-1. TRBV21-1 is listed as a pseudogene. The CDR3 covers 15 residues.

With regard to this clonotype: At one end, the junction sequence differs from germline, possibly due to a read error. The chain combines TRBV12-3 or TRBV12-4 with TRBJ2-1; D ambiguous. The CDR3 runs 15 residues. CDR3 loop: CASRLGGISNNGQFF. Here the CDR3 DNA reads TGTGCCAGCAGACTCGGTGGTATTAGTAACAATGGGCAGTTCTTC.

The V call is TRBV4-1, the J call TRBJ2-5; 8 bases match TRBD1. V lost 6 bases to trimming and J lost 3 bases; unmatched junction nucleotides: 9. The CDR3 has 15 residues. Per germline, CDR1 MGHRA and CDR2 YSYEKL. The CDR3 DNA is TGCGCCAGCAGTCCGTATGACAGGGGCAAAGAGACCCAGTACTTC. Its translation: CASSPYDRGKETQYF.

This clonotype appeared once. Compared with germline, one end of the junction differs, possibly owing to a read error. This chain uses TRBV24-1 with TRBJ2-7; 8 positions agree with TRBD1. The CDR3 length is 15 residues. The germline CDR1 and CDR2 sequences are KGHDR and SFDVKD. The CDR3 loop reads CATGVGTGGKYEKYF. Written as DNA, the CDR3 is TGTGCCACCGGCGTAGGGACAGGAGGAAAATACGAGAAGTACTTC.

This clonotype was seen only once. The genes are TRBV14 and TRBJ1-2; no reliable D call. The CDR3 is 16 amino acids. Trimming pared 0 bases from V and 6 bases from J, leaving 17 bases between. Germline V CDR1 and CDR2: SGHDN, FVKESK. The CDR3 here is CASSQDFLLERDGYTF. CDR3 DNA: TGTGCCAGCAGCCAAGATTTTTTATTGGAAAGGGATGGCTACACCTTC.